The 3 T cell receptor beta chains listed next were all sequenced from one sample in a study of blood T cell repertoires in COVID-19. Generated by immunoSEQ multiplex PCR, the TCRdb table keeps only in-frame clones and is missing some. The repertoire holds about 200,000 clones, approximately 73% seen once, with about a sixth in the top ten. Sample: PBMCs or T cells enriched from blood (not recorded which). These receptors originate from a woman aged 45-65 years with acute COVID-19.

This chain uses TRBV4-3 with TRBJ1-1; no clear D gene. V lost 5 bases to trimming and J lost 1 base, with 11 bases between them. This CDR3 contains 14 residues. Germline V lookup: CDR1 LGHNA, CDR2 YSLEER. CDR3 loop: CASSAHKQNTEAFF. The CDR3 DNA reads as TGCGCCAGCAGCGCACATAAACAGAACACTGAAGCTTTCTTT.

The chain recombines TRBV4-1 with TRBJ2-3, with TRBD2 matching 7 bases. Germline CDR1 and CDR2: MGHRA and YSYEKL. V gave up 4 bases and J gave up 2 bases; unmatched junction bases: 6. This CDR3 contains 15 residues. CDR3 region: CASSLDSGFTDTQYF. CDR3 sequence (DNA): TGCGCCAGCAGCCTAGATAGCGGGTTCACAGATACGCAGTATTTT.

V usage is TRBV28 and J usage is TRBJ1-2, with D possibly being TRBD1 (6 bases). The CDR3 is 13 amino acids. Deletions cut 7 bases from V and 5 bases from J, with 14 bases between. Germline CDR1 is MDHEN and CDR2 is SYDVKM. CDR3 protein: CASTRTELYGYTF. The CDR3 coding sequence is TGTGCCAGCACCCGGACAGAACTTTATGGCTACACCTTC.